This T cell receptor beta chain appears in the sequencing data of a study of cytomegalovirus exposure and HLA in healthy donors (dated by TCRdb to 2016 to 2017). With regard to the full study: In an earlier analysis of some 610 of the donors, under 300 Gb of sequence data and 95 million to 130 million unique TCR beta sequences from about 179 million T cells were reported. HLA typing covered class I and class II loci at four-digit resolution. Of the 350 to 450 genotyped donors, 80% to 90% were placed in the genetic ancestry cluster associated with self-reported Caucasian donors. Among 398 genotyped donors of the cohort, an average of approximately 230,000 unique TCR beta nucleotide sequences were sequenced per donor, 15% to 20% of them non-productive. High-throughput TCR immunosequencing, statistical association of individual TCRs with disease status, and machine learning were combined to predict cytomegalovirus infection status. To decide whether each TCR beta V gene segment behaved as functional or pseudogenic, an earlier analysis of nearly 600 of the donors relied on high-throughput TCR beta sequencing. A later genetic analysis used genome-wide SNP genotypes for about 60% of the 666 donors, treating that subset as a discovery cohort. The number of donors typed differed by locus, with roughly 620-630 for A, B, C, DRB1 and DQB1, more than 500 for DQA1, 600 to 610 for DPA1, and about 450 for DPB1. Rather than using new phenotypic data, the later analysis identified candidate immune exposures from TCR beta sequences and from how often those sequences occurred across donors. The study used immunosequencing to profile the T cell repertoires of approximately 640 subjects and linked those repertoires to cytomegalovirus serostatus. Five DR-DQ haplotypes were handled as single units for association and clustering because linkage in the cohort was strong. Along with the approximately 650-subject first cohort, a separate validation cohort of around 120 different subjects was used. Every discovery cohort repertoire had been produced on one sequencing platform. To study patterns of TCR occurrence, a later analysis re-analyzed previously published TCR beta repertoires from 600 to 750 donors and added high-resolution HLA genotyping. An early release that covered roughly 600 HLA-typed donors contained about 300 gigabases of sequencing data and about 93 million unique TCR sequences. The study was designed to test whether signatures of past pathogen exposure could be identified by cataloging public T cell receptors. Donor age, sex, ethnicity and CMV serostatus were compiled together with the repertoire data. What the research found in general, with its limitations: Linkage disequilibrium might explain the correlated functional status among segregating V segments, but an unknown experimental factor could not be excluded. A group of highly shared sequence variants was considered likely to be a technical artifact of the sequencing pipeline. A few of the identified cytomegalovirus-associated TCR beta chains were confirmed in vitro to be specific for cytomegalovirus antigens. A further reported finding was that TCR beta sequences accurately predicted the HLA-A and HLA-B alleles for most subjects in the first cohort. According to a later analysis, most CMV-associated TCR beta chains appeared to be HLA-restricted, and the HLA associations seemed to be driven largely by CMV exposure. In a later analysis, the rate of TCR association differed among HLA loci, with DRB1 alleles having the most associated TCRs and HLA-C alleles having the fewest. The only immune exposure information available for the cohort was CMV serostatus. In an earlier analysis of approximately 590 of the donors, most TCR beta V segments were observed in productive rearrangements about 90% or about 30% of the time, broadly matching IMGT annotations. This cohort had only TCR beta chains sequenced, and the lack of alpha or paired-chain data limited which features could be detected. Roughly uniform sequencing depth across donors was assumed in presence/absence analyses, although this assumption may not hold. The authors suggested that the approach could potentially be extended to other disease states and immunological phenotypes. Because the 87-base-pair reads could not distinguish some IMGT-functional V segments, including TRBV6-2 and TRBV6-3, those segments were excluded. In a later analysis, HLA-associated TCR beta chains were found to be more clonally expanded and to have lower generation probabilities than equally common non-associated chains. A total of 164 TCR beta chains were listed by the study as associated with cytomegalovirus. Specific HLA alleles were associated with over 15,000 TCR beta sequences at a false discovery rate of 0.05 in a later analysis. While some public TCRs were present in many individuals, most TCR sequences turned up only very rarely across donors. Cytomegalovirus status was reported to be diagnosed by the classifier with high specificity and sensitivity in both the original and validation cohorts. The earlier analysis of approximately 590 of the donors excluded fewer than 20 rarely observed V segments, including chromosome 9 orphons, because counts were too low. In a later genetic analysis, fewer N-insertions in productive TCRs were reported among donors in an Asian-associated ancestry cluster than the 666-donor mean. Because HLA typing was missing for some donors at each locus, association tests included only the typed subset. An association between a missense DCLRE1C variant and V-gene and J-gene trimming of TCR beta chains was found in a later genetic analysis and replicated in an independent cohort. Assigning TCR associations to individual alleles was difficult when HLA alleles, especially DR and DQ, strongly co-occurred. According to a later analysis, parvovirus B19, influenza, CMV and Epstein-Barr virus appeared linked to several top co-occurrence clusters.

Of note for this clone: The antigen it recognizes is unknown. No quality values exist for individual bases; no much larger clone is one base distant.

The cohort comprised some 700 healthy bone marrow donors. At the time of sampling, all cohort members were nominally healthy, though unrecorded immune exposures were likely present. The donor tested CMV seronegative, placing the donor among the roughly 400 seronegative members of the cohort. A peripheral blood sample was provided by each donor, and peripheral blood mononuclear cells were used for TCR beta sequencing. Genomic DNA was extracted from the blood cell samples with the Qiagen DNeasy Blood Extraction Kit. The library was built by means of the immunoSEQ multiplex PCR assay. For the multiplex PCR, a mixture combining 60 forward primers for TCR Vbeta segments and 13 reverse primers for TCR Jbeta segments was used. Amplification of the CDR3 region of rearranged TCR beta genes was performed with a multiplex PCR assay on genomic DNA. On the Illumina HiSeq System, the amplified TCR beta libraries were sequenced as 87-base-pair reads. In the authors' own workflow: A later analysis counted some 74 million unique TCR beta chains across the 650 to 700 repertoires, and some 11 million of these chains were shared by at least two donors. A nearest-neighbor algorithm error-corrected the raw reads and collapsed the reads into unique sequences, merging closely related sequences to remove PCR and sequencing errors. CDR3 sequences were aligned to IMGT reference sequences to assign V, D and J gene segments. For a sequence to be retained, at least a six-nucleotide match to both a V gene segment and a J gene segment was required. A rearrangement counted as productive if the CDR3 had no stop codons and remained in frame with V and J, and every other rearrangement counted as non-productive. CDR3 was defined according to IMGT convention as the region running from the second conserved V-encoded cysteine to the conserved J-encoded phenylalanine. Sequences without an unambiguous match to a single V gene segment were excluded from the earlier analysis of 500 to 700 of the donors. An earlier analysis of 550 to 650 of the donors classified V segments as functional when productive rearrangements were above 56.7% and as segregating when the standard deviation between donors was above 5%. A statistical classification framework was built for diagnosing cytomegalovirus status from the catalog of TCR beta chain sequences. V and J gene assignment, in a later analysis, came from comparing TCR nucleotide sequences with IMGT/GENE-DB human TR gene sequences. Using the TCRdist pipeline, a later analysis assigned CDR3 sequences along with most-parsimonious VDJ recombination scenarios. In a later analysis, every TCR beta chain was defined by the combination of its CDR3 amino acid sequence and its V-gene family, and reads without a unique V-gene family were dropped. To address suspected cross-contamination and a sequencing artifact, a later analysis removed around 590 highly shared, low-generation-probability nucleotide sequences. A later analysis calculated a clonal expansion index for each public chain from normalized within-repertoire ranks of inferred template counts. Generation probabilities in a later analysis came from a VDJ recombination model fitted to out-of-frame rearrangements, and those results were checked against IGoR. A later analysis scored TCR-TCR, TCR-HLA and TCR-CMV co-occurrence with hypergeometric tests, applying a repertoire-size bias correction to TCR pairs. In a later analysis, false discovery rates were estimated by permuting HLA or CMV assignments 20 times. A later analysis grouped co-occurring TCRs with DBSCAN, adding TCRdist sequence similarity when clustering within HLA-allele-positive subsets. For co-occurrence clustering, repertoires with fewer than 30,000 or more than 120,000 public chains were excluded, along with five repertoires with anomalous nucleotide sharing. Here the immuneACCESS table is served through TCRdb, limited to in-frame sequences with V and J called. Missing clones are a known gap in these copies; in checked studies unresolved V genes cover under half, and the rest lacks a known reason. That table is the source of V, J and clone size, and D and trimming were worked out from the DNA. The sample yields over 55,000 clones; roughly 86% were counted once. The ten largest clones add up to less than 1.5% of the sample.

The germline V gene (reference sequence) specifies MNHNY as CDR1 and SVGAGI as CDR2. Its CDR3 holds 13 amino acids, cysteine through phenylalanine. Kept here is only the CDR3 DNA, which spans 39 bases and is read in frame from base 1. V drops 8 bases and J drops 2 bases, leaving 13 bases in between. The chain was built from TRBV6-6 and TRBJ2-7; the D gene is perhaps TRBD2, on 5 matching bases. The receptor's source is a man between 18 and 35 years old in good health and CMV-seronegative. Sequencing was performed on PBMCs. The nucleotides are TGTGCCAGCTCGAGGCGGGCGGCCTACGAGCAGTACTTC. The translation is CASSRRAAYEQYF.